This T cell receptor (beta chain) was found in a study of cytomegalovirus exposure and HLA in healthy donors. V lost 2 bases to trimming and J lost 5 bases, with 12 bases between them. The CDR3 extends over 14 amino acids. Germline lookup yields CDR1 MNHEY and CDR2 SVGAGI. PCR involved 60 Vbeta and 13 Jbeta primers. Produced via immunoSEQ multiplex PCR; TCRdb's table is partial and in-frame only. The data contain approximately 84,000 clones, 60% to 80% of them singletons. This receptor was obtained from a man aged 35 to 55 in good health and CMV-seronegative. The rearrangement uses TRBV6-5 and TRBJ1-1, with TRBD1 as a possible D gene (5 bases). What was sequenced was PBMCs. CDR3 sequence: CASSYQGARTEAFF. CDR3 bases: TGTGCCAGCAGTTACCAGGGCGCCAGGACTGAAGCTTTCTTT.